The 16 T cell receptor beta chains below come from one sample, sequenced in a study of blood T cell repertoires in COVID-19. Clones were read by immunoSEQ multiplex PCR, and TCRdb kept only the in-frame ones, dropping some. Of some 110,000 clones in the sample, 65% to 80% were seen once. The sequenced material came from peripheral blood. The receptors come from a man aged 70 or older with acute or convalescent COVID-19.

The chain links TRBV19 to TRBJ1-1; 9 positions match TRBD1. The CDR3 is 14 residues long. Germline V lookup: CDR1 LNHDA, CDR2 SQIVND (reference sequence). V dropped 5 bases and J dropped 4; count of bases not matched to a gene: 5. CDR3 residues: CASSVTGGLTEAFF. Written as DNA, the CDR3 is TGTGCCAGTAGTGTGACAGGGGGGCTCACTGAAGCTTTCTTT.

This clone has just one count. This sequence joins TRBV30 and TRBJ1-6, with D possibly matching TRBD1 (6 bases). Trimming pared 2 bases from V and 7 bases from J, leaving 15 bases between. This CDR3 comprises 15 residues. Germline CDR1 GTSNPN, CDR2 SVGIG (reference sequence). Here the CDR3 reads CAWSIPGRGNSPLHF. The CDR3 region has the DNA TGTGCCTGGAGTATTCCAGGGAGGGGGAATTCACCCCTCCACTTT.

Turning to this clone: The junction departs from germline at one end; a sequencing error may be responsible. V gene TRBV7-9 combines with J gene TRBJ2-1; 7 nucleotides agree with TRBD1. CDR3 length equals 12 residues. Germline V lookup: CDR1 SEHNR, CDR2 FQNEAQ (reference sequence). The CDR3, as DNA: TGTGCCAGCAGCCCTAGCCTCCGGGACAGCCTCTTC. As protein: CASSPSLRDSLF.

This clone was seen only once. V gene TRBV5-1 combines with J gene TRBJ2-3; 10 bases match TRBD2. J gave up 6 bases and V 4 bases, and 11 bases lay outside the gene matches. The germline gives CDR1 SGHRS, CDR2 YFSETQ. This CDR3 is 16 amino acids long. In DNA form, the CDR3 reads TGCGCCAGCAGCCCGAGGACTAGCGGAGCGGGGGATACGCAGTATTTT. Its protein product is CASSPRTSGAGDTQYF. Using reference TRBV5-1 and TRBJ2-3 for the parts outside the CDR3, the full variable domain is KAGVTQTPRYLIKTRGQQVTLSCSPISGHRSVSWYQQTPGQGLQFLFEYFSETQRNKGNFPGRFSGRQFSNSRSEMNVSTLELGDSALYLCASSPRTSGAGDTQYFGPGTRLTVL.

This clone was found a few times. The chain couples TRBV27 to TRBJ2-3, with D uncertain. V was cut by 7 bases and J by 5 bases, with 7 bases left in between. Germline lookup yields CDR1 MNHEY and CDR2 SMNVEV (reference sequence). CDR3 length: 11 amino acids. The CDR3 nucleotides are TGTGCCAGCATCTCCCTAGATACGCAGTATTTT. Its protein is CASISLDTQYF.

This chain joins TRBV27 and TRBJ2-7; D might be TRBD1 (6 bases). The CDR3 totals 14 residues. Trimming stripped 5 bases from V and 0 bases from J, with 11 bases between. Looked up from germline, CDR1 is MNHEY and CDR2 is SMNVEV (reference sequence). CDR3 region: CASSPRGNSYEQYF. The CDR3 region has the DNA TGTGCCAGCAGTCCCAGGGGAAACTCCTACGAGCAGTACTTC.

V is TRBV3-1 (or the pseudogene TRBV3-2) and J is TRBJ2-7; no firm D call. The CDR3 has 13 residues. The germline V gene encodes CDR1 LGHDT and CDR2 YNNKEL (reference sequence). Deletions cut 2 bases from V and 2 bases from J, with 7 bases between. CDR3 region: CASSQYPTYEQYF. Here the CDR3 DNA reads TGTGCCAGCAGCCAATATCCTACCTACGAGCAGTACTTC.

The chain combines TRBV7-9 with TRBJ1-5; D is possibly TRBD1 (6 bases). The CDR3 contains 15 residues. CDR1 is SEHNR, CDR2 FQNEAQ, per germline (reference sequence). Trimming cost V 0 bases and J 9 bases, with 15 bases left between them. The DNA of the CDR3 is TGTGCCAGCAGCTTAGCCCAGGGGCCGTGGGGGCCCCAGCATTTT. Translated: CASSLAQGPWGPQHF.

J is TRBJ2-2 and V is TRBV6-2 or TRBV6-3; 9 bases map to TRBD1. In germline, CDR1 is MNHEY, CDR2 SVGEGT. V lost 2 bases and J lost 0; bases outside the gene matches: 13. The CDR3 covers 20 residues. Here the CDR3 reads CASSYPTSGQGLSNTGELFF. CDR3 nucleotides: TGTGCCAGCAGTTACCCTACCTCGGGACAGGGCCTATCGAACACCGGGGAGCTGTTTTTT.

This clone was detected a few times. The gene calls are TRBV7-8 and TRBJ2-7; D uncertain. The CDR3 runs to 13 residues. In germline, CDR1 is SGHVS, CDR2 FQNEAQ. V lost 1 base, J lost 3 bases, and 7 bases lay in between. CDR3: CASSLVAHYEQYF. DNA of the CDR3: TGTGCCAGCAGCTTAGTGGCCCACTACGAGCAGTACTTC.

This rearrangement joins TRBV6-5 to TRBJ2-2; 11 bases line up with TRBD1. The CDR3 totals 14 residues. Germline V gene data show CDR1 as MNHEY and CDR2 as SVGAGI. J gave up 7 bases and V 6 bases, and 4 bases lay outside the gene matches. For the CDR3, the DNA is TGTGCCAGCAGATGGACAGGGGGCTTCGGGGAGCTGTTTTTT. This codes for CASRWTGGFGELFF.

V usage is TRBV5-8 and J usage is TRBJ2-7; no reliable D call. The CDR3 totals 13 residues. CDR1 SGHTS and CDR2 YDEGEE come from the germline V gene. The germline V and J ends were trimmed by 1 base and 7 bases, with 12 bases remaining between them. DNA of the CDR3: TGTGCCAGCAGCTTGACGTTCCGGTGGGAGCAGTACTTC. Amino acids: CASSLTFRWEQYF.

The chain joins TRBV6-5 to TRBJ1-4; D not certain. V was shortened by 8 bases and J by 5 bases, with 18 bases between the two germline ends. CDR1 is MNHEY, CDR2 SVGAGI, per germline. There are 15 residues in the CDR3. In nucleotides, the CDR3 is TGTGCCAGCTCGAAGACGGAACGGGAGAATGAAAAACTGTTTTTT. It is translated as CASSKTERENEKLFF.

The chain's CDR3 is CASSLFGRTEAFF. CDR3 coding DNA: TGTGCCAGCAGTTTATTTGGGAGAACTGAAGCTTTCTTT. The rearrangement joins TRBV28 to TRBJ1-1; D not certain. V lost 1 base and J 5 bases, leaving 8 bases between the germline ends. CDR3 length equals 13 residues. From germline, CDR1 is MDHEN and CDR2 SYDVKM.

The J gene is TRBJ1-4, the V gene TRBV28; TRBD1 matches at 9 bases. The CDR3 has 14 residues. Germline CDR1 and CDR2: MDHEN and SYDVKM. Trimming at V came to 6 bases and at J to 8 bases, leaving 7 bases not matched to a gene. In DNA form, the CDR3 reads TGTGCCAGCAGCCTACAGGGGGCTGGGGAAAAACTGTTTTTT. It codes for CASSLQGAGEKLFF.

V and J are TRBV6-5 and TRBJ2-7; TRBD1 aligns across 9 bases. There are 12 residues in the CDR3. V was pared by 8 bases and J by 3 bases, with 2 bases of the junction left unmatched. From germline, CDR1 is MNHEY and CDR2 SVGAGI. CDR3 residues: CASRGQGYEQYF. DNA of the CDR3: TGTGCCAGCCGGGGACAGGGCTACGAGCAGTACTTC.